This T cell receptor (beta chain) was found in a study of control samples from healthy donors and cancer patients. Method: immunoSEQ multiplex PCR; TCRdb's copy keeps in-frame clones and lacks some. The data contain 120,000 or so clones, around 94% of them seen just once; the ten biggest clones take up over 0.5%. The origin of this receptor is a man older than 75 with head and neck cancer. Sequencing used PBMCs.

The CDR3 nucleotides read TGTGCCAGCAGCCTGACAGGGAACACTGAAGCTTTCTTT. Encoded protein: CASSLTGNTEAFF. V gene TRBV11-3 combines with J gene TRBJ1-1, with D maybe TRBD1 (6 bases). The CDR3 has 13 amino acids. Per the germline V gene, CDR1 is SGHNT and CDR2 is YENEEA. The V and J ends lost 5 bases and 1 base respectively, with 8 bases between them. Together with reference TRBV11-3 and TRBJ1-1, the CDR3 gives the full variable domain: EAGVVQSPRYKIIEKKQPVAFWCNPISGHNTLYWYLQNLGQGPELLIRYENEEAVDDSQLPKDRFSAERLKGVDSTLKIQPAELGDSAVYLCASSLTGNTEAFFGQGTRLTVV.